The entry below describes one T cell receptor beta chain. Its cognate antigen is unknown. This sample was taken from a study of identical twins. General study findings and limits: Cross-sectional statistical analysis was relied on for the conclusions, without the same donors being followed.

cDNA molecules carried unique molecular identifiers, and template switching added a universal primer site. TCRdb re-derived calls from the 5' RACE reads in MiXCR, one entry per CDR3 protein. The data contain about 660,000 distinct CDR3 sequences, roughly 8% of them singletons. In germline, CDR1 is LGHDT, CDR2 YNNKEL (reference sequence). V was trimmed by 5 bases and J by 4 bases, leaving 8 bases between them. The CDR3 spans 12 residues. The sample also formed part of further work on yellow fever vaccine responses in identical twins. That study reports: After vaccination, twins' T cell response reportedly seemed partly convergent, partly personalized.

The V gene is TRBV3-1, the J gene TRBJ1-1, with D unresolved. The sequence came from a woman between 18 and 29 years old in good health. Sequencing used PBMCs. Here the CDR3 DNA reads TGTGCCAGCAGCAATATAGGCACTGAAGCTTTCTTT. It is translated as CASSNIGTEAFF.